The 28 T cell receptor beta chains presented below share a single source sample, sequenced in a study of response to subunit inactivated influenza vaccine. TCRdb re-analysed the RT-PCR reads in MiXCR, keeping a single row per CDR3 protein. The sample holds about 480,000 distinct CDR3 sequences, roughly 27% seen once. Sequencing was performed on CD4+ T cells sorted from PBMCs, taken more than 4 days after vaccination. Receptors were obtained from a man in his fifties who received an inactivated influenza vaccine.

This clonotype was recorded at least ten times. This sequence joins TRBV7-2 and TRBJ2-7; the D is unclear. Germline assignment: CDR1 SGHTA and CDR2 FQGNSA. The CDR3 is 15 amino acids. V lost 6 bases, J lost 0 bases, and 15 bases lay in between. This chain's CDR3 is CASSPSYRSSYEQYF. CDR3 sequence (DNA): TGTGCCAGCAGTCCCAGCTACCGAAGCTCCTACGAGCAGTACTTC.

This clonotype was observed a few times. The V gene is TRBV29-1, the J gene TRBJ2-7; TRBD2 matches 9 bases. The CDR3 runs 14 residues. Unmatched junction bases numbered 7, after V lost 4 bases and J lost 3 bases. Germline values: CDR1 SQVTM, CDR2 ANQGSEA. In nucleotides, the CDR3 is TGCAGCGTTGGCCTAGCGGGACGGGACTACGAGCAGTACTTC. It codes for CSVGLAGRDYEQYF.

This clonotype was counted only a few times. The chain joins TRBV20-1 to TRBJ2-1, with 7 bases aligning to TRBD2. Germline values: CDR1 DFQATT, CDR2 SNEGSKA (reference sequence). Losses at the gene ends were 6 bases for V and 5 bases for J; bases not matched to a gene: 10. The CDR3 is made up of 14 amino acids. CDR3 nucleotides: TGCAGTGCCCTAGGCCCTAGCGGCGACAATGAGCAGTTCTTC. The encoded protein is CSALGPSGDNEQFF.

The chain couples TRBV5-5 to TRBJ1-2; TRBD1 might be the D (5 bases). The CDR3 is made up of 15 amino acids. Per germline, CDR1 SGHKS and CDR2 YYEKEE (reference sequence). Trimming cost V 0 bases and J 8 bases, with 17 bases left between them. CDR3 DNA sequence: TGTGCCAGCAGCTTGGCGTATGCCGGGACTAAAGGCTACACCTTC. Translating it yields CASSLAYAGTKGYTF.

This rearrangement joins TRBV5-1 to TRBJ1-2; TRBD1 aligns across 7 bases. The CDR3 has 14 residues. From germline, CDR1 is SGHRS and CDR2 YFSETQ. J lost 3 bases, V lost 4 bases, and 6 bases had no gene match. Here the CDR3 DNA reads TGCGCCAGCAGCCCGGCCAGGGGGGACTATGGCTACACCTTC. This encodes CASSPARGDYGYTF.

This chain joins TRBV6-1 and TRBJ2-1; 15 nucleotides agree with TRBD2. V gave up 6 bases and J gave up 9 bases; unmatched junction bases: 9. In germline, CDR1 is MNHNS, CDR2 SASEGT. This CDR3 spans 16 amino acids. The DNA of the CDR3 is TGTGCCAGCAGGAGGACTAGCGGGAGGGTAGAGGGTGAGCAGTTCTTC. Its translation is CASRRTSGRVEGEQFF.

This rearrangement joins TRBV5-8 to TRBJ2-1, with TRBD1 matching 9 bases. Germline CDR1 reads SGHTS; CDR2 reads YDEGEE. The trim removed 0 bases at V and 7 bases at J, leaving 5 bases unmatched. The CDR3 extends over 15 amino acids. CDR3 in DNA: TGTGCCAGCAGCTTGGGGGACAGGGCAGGGAATGAGCAGTTCTTC. Its protein is CASSLGDRAGNEQFF.

This clonotype was detected only a few times. This chain connects TRBV6-2 or TRBV6-3 to TRBJ2-1; possibly TRBD2 for D (6 bases). V was clipped by 2 bases and J by 2 bases, with 16 bases between them. Germline CDR1 is MNHEY and CDR2 is SVGEGT. The CDR3 runs 17 residues. The CDR3 region has the DNA TGTGCCAGCAGTTACAGGTTTCGGGACTTAACCTACAATGAGCAGTTCTTC. As protein: CASSYRFRDLTYNEQFF.

The rearrangement uses TRBV7-2 and TRBJ1-4; D unclear. The CDR3 is made up of 12 amino acids. CDR1 is SGHTA, CDR2 FQGNSA, per germline. V was shortened by 3 bases and J by 7 bases, with 6 bases between the two germline ends. This CDR3 reads CASSFGSEKLFF. DNA of the CDR3: TGTGCCAGCAGCTTCGGGAGTGAAAAACTGTTTTTT.

The chain couples TRBV20-1 to TRBJ1-3, with D perhaps matching TRBD1 (6 bases). Germline CDR1 is DFQATT and CDR2 is SNEGSKA (reference sequence). This CDR3 region has 14 residues. The V gene lost 2 bases and the J gene lost 2 bases, with 10 bases spanning the gap. The CDR3 nucleotides read TGCAGTGCTAGACGGGACATGGCTGGAAACACCATATATTTT. Translation: CSARRDMAGNTIYF.

This clonotype was counted only a few times. The chain joins TRBV4-1 to TRBJ2-3; 7 bases map to TRBD1. Germline loops: CDR1 MGHRA, CDR2 YSYEKL. V lost 5 bases, J lost 1 base, and 6 bases stayed unmatched. The CDR3 runs 15 residues. This CDR3 is CASSYQGVRTDTQYF. CDR3 nucleotide sequence: TGCGCCAGCAGCTACCAGGGGGTGCGCACAGATACGCAGTATTTT.

The sample holds a few counts of this clonotype. The rearrangement links TRBV12-3 or TRBV12-4 to TRBJ1-2; D gene ambiguous. This CDR3 region has 15 residues. V was clipped by 6 bases and J by 2 bases, with 16 bases between them. The chain's CDR3 is CASSRRRAKNYGYTF. DNA of the CDR3: TGTGCCAGCAGCCGAAGACGGGCAAAGAACTATGGCTACACCTTC.

A few counts support this clonotype. The CDR3 DNA reads as TGCGCCAGCAGCTTAATAGGGGACAGGAGTGACGAGCAGTACTTC. Encoded protein: CASSLIGDRSDEQYF. The V and J genes are TRBV5-1 and TRBJ2-7; 8 positions match TRBD1. Trimming at V came to 2 bases and at J to 5 bases, leaving 9 bases not matched to a gene. This CDR3 spans 15 amino acids. Per germline, CDR1 SGHRS and CDR2 YFSETQ.

This clonotype showed up just a few times. This chain uses TRBV24-1 with TRBJ2-1; D is tentatively TRBD1 or TRBD2 (6 bases each). This CDR3 is 16 amino acids long. V lost 0 bases and J lost 4, with 12 bases in between. Germline lookup yields CDR1 KGHDR and CDR2 SFDVKD. CDR3 protein: CATSDLTGAKYNEQFF. The CDR3 DNA reads TGTGCCACCAGTGATTTGACGGGGGCTAAATACAATGAGCAGTTCTTC.

Here the CDR3 reads CASSRTGVIGTDTQYF. In DNA, the CDR3 is TGTGCCAGCAGTCGAACAGGGGTAATAGGCACAGATACGCAGTATTTT. The chain has TRBV7-8 and TRBJ2-3; 7 bases are a match to TRBD1. V lost 6 bases, J lost 1 base, and 10 bases stayed unmatched. CDR1 and CDR2 from the germline V gene are SGHVS and FQNEAQ. The CDR3 contains 16 residues.

The chain recombines TRBV5-5 with TRBJ2-3; D call uncertain. This CDR3 is built from 12 residues. Germline V gene lookup returns CDR1 SGHKS and CDR2 YYEKEE (reference sequence). Trimming took off 4 bases at V and 6 bases at J, with 9 bases between the two ends. CDR3 DNA: TGTGCCAGCAGCCCTGGGTTTGATACGCAGTATTTT. Protein product: CASSPGFDTQYF.

This clonotype was picked up a small number of times. V is TRBV12-3 or TRBV12-4 and J is TRBJ2-3, with D unresolved. V shed 3 bases and J shed 3 bases, with 7 bases lying between them. There are 13 residues in the CDR3. For the CDR3, the DNA is TGTGCCAGCAGTTTGTCGGAGACAGATACGCAGTATTTT. Encoded protein: CASSLSETDTQYF.

This chain joins TRBV27 and TRBJ2-1, with D uncertain. V was trimmed by 2 bases and J by 3 bases, leaving 8 bases between them. CDR3 length: 14 amino acids. Germline-derived CDR1 and CDR2 are MNHEY and SMNVEV (reference sequence). The CDR3 loop is CASSLRLDYNEQFF. In nucleotides, the CDR3 is TGTGCCAGCAGTTTAAGGTTAGACTACAATGAGCAGTTCTTC.

The V gene is TRBV6-1, the J gene TRBJ1-2; 10 nucleotides line up with TRBD1. With V trimmed by 6 bases and J by 5 bases, 6 bases remained unmatched. The CDR3 runs 14 residues. Germline loops: CDR1 MNHNS, CDR2 SASEGT. CDR3 loop: CASRLGQGIYGYTF. CDR3 coding DNA: TGTGCCAGCAGGCTGGGACAGGGGATTTATGGCTACACCTTC.

This clonotype has only a few counts. This chain connects TRBV4-3 to TRBJ2-1; D remains unclear. CDR1 LGHNA and CDR2 YSLEER come from the germline V gene. Trimming took 0 bases from V and 0 from J, leaving 9 bases between them. CDR3 size: 16 residues. The CDR3 reads CASSQEWPSSYNEQFF. As DNA, the CDR3 is TGCGCCAGCAGCCAAGAATGGCCGAGCTCCTACAATGAGCAGTTCTTC.

The chain is built from TRBV20-1 and TRBJ2-1, with 14 bases fitting TRBD2. Germline CDR1 and CDR2: DFQATT and SNEGSKA (reference sequence). V dropped 2 bases and J dropped 9; count of bases not matched to a gene: 9. CDR3 length: 16 amino acids. CDR3 loop: CSARPGLAGVSGEQFF. The CDR3 nucleotides read TGCAGTGCTAGACCGGGACTAGCGGGGGTTAGCGGTGAGCAGTTCTTC.

V gene TRBV20-1 combines with J gene TRBJ1-1, with 9 bases matching TRBD1. The CDR3 extends over 15 amino acids. V dropped 3 bases and J dropped 4; count of bases not matched to a gene: 9. Looked up from germline, CDR1 is DFQATT and CDR2 is SNEGSKA (reference sequence). CDR3 bases: TGCAGTGCTAGCCGGGACAGGGTTTTTGGCACTGAAGCTTTCTTT. This gives the protein CSASRDRVFGTEAFF.

The rearrangement uses TRBV4-2 and TRBJ2-2; D ambiguous. The CDR3 is made up of 15 amino acids. Trimming stripped 0 bases from V and 0 bases from J, with 5 bases between. CDR1 and CDR2 from the germline V gene are LGHNA and YNFKEQ. The CDR3 protein is CASSQEFANTGELFF. In DNA form, the CDR3 reads TGTGCCAGCAGCCAAGAATTCGCGAACACCGGGGAGCTGTTTTTT.

This chain uses TRBV7-9 with TRBJ2-7; D not certain. From germline, CDR1 is SEHNR and CDR2 FQNEAQ (reference sequence). V was pared by 6 bases and J by 2 bases, with 11 bases between. The CDR3 consists of 13 residues. CDR3 bases: TGTGCCAGCAGTCTACGTCACACCTACGAGCAGTACTTC. This encodes CASSLRHTYEQYF.

The rearrangement joins TRBV15 to TRBJ1-4; D unclear. This CDR3 spans 15 amino acids. V lost 0 bases and J 3 bases, leaving 8 bases between the germline ends. Germline V CDR1 and CDR2: LNHNV, YYDKDF (reference sequence). Here the CDR3 DNA reads TGTGCCACCAGCAGAGACCGACGGGCTAATGAAAAACTGTTTTTT. This sequence encodes CATSRDRRANEKLFF.

This sequence joins TRBV12-3 or TRBV12-4 and TRBJ1-4; TRBD1 aligns across 8 bases. The CDR3 is 17 residues long. The junction had 11 bases not matched to a gene; V was cut back by 3 bases and J by 5 bases. The CDR3 DNA reads as TGTGCCAGCAGTTTGGCGGACAGGGCCCTACCAAATGAAAAACTGTTTTTT. Its translation: CASSLADRALPNEKLFF.

The chain couples TRBV25-1 to TRBJ2-3; 16 bases match TRBD2. The CDR3 is 18 amino acids. Losses at the gene ends were 2 bases for V and 1 base for J; bases not matched to a gene: 3. CDR1 is MGHDK and CDR2 is SYGVNS in the germline V gene. This CDR3 is CASSEGTSGRAGTDTQYF. The DNA of the CDR3 is TGTGCCAGCAGTGAAGGGACTAGCGGGAGGGCCGGCACAGATACGCAGTATTTT.

This clonotype occurred many times. The chain joins TRBV14 to TRBJ2-1; D possibly matches TRBD1 or TRBD2 (5 bases each). This CDR3 has 17 amino acids. The V and J ends lost 4 bases and 0 bases respectively, with 16 bases between them. CDR1 is SGHDN, CDR2 FVKESK, per germline. CDR3 loop: CASSPVGGKSSYNEQFF. The CDR3 bases are TGTGCCAGCAGCCCCGTTGGGGGTAAGAGCTCCTACAATGAGCAGTTCTTC.